A single sample gave rise to the 28 T cell receptor beta chains below, sequenced in a study of blood T cell repertoires in COVID-19. Method: immunoSEQ multiplex PCR; TCRdb's copy keeps in-frame clones and lacks some. The repertoire holds 55,000 to 90,000 clones, around 86% seen once, with under 15% in the top ten. Sequenced sample: peripheral blood. These TCRs come from a woman in her fifties or sixties with acute or convalescent COVID-19.

The chain is built from TRBV19 and TRBJ2-5; D perhaps matches TRBD2 (6 bases). From germline, CDR1 is LNHDA and CDR2 SQIVND (reference sequence). The CDR3 is 13 residues long. V was clipped by 6 bases and J by 2 bases, with 10 bases between them. The CDR3 is CASSGTLQETQYF. The CDR3 coding sequence is TGTGCCAGTAGCGGGACTCTTCAAGAGACCCAGTACTTC. Looking up the rest from reference TRBV19 and TRBJ2-5 gives the full variable domain: DGGITQSPKYLFRKEGQNVTLSCEQNLNHDAMYWYRQDPGQGLRLIYYSQIVNDFQKGDIAEGYSVSREKKESFPLTVTSAQKNPTAFYLCASSGTLQETQYFGPGTRLLVL.

The rearrangement uses TRBV5-4 and TRBJ1-4, with D unresolved. Trimming shortened V by 4 bases and J by 7 bases, and 8 bases separated the two germline ends. This CDR3 comprises 12 residues. Per the germline V gene, CDR1 is SGHNT and CDR2 is YYREEE (reference sequence). The CDR3 nucleotides are TGTGCCAGCAGCCTTGTCGGTGAAAAACTGTTTTTT. This gives the protein CASSLVGEKLFF.

The chain is built from TRBV5-1 and TRBJ1-3; D is perhaps TRBD1 (5 bases). Germline CDR1 SGHRS, CDR2 YFSETQ. There are 14 residues in the CDR3. V was clipped by 0 bases and J by 4 bases, with 8 bases between them. The CDR3 protein is CASSLDRGGNTIYF. DNA of the CDR3: TGCGCCAGCAGCTTGGATAGGGGAGGAAACACCATATATTTT. Variable domain in full (rest from reference TRBV5-1 and TRBJ1-3): KAGVTQTPRYLIKTRGQQVTLSCSPISGHRSVSWYQQTPGQGLQFLFEYFSETQRNKGNFPGRFSGRQFSNSRSEMNVSTLELGDSALYLCASSLDRGGNTIYFGEGSWLTVV.

V is TRBV14 and J is TRBJ2-7; D unresolved. Germline V CDR1 and CDR2: SGHDN, FVKESK. Trimming shortened V by 3 bases and J by 5 bases, and 17 bases separated the two germline ends. The CDR3 contains 15 residues. The CDR3 DNA reads as TGTGCCAGCAGCCAGCGTCAGGCGCTTCGGAACGAGCAGTACTTC. It translates to CASSQRQALRNEQYF.

This clone has just a few counts. This rearrangement joins TRBV28 to TRBJ1-2; unclear D gene. The CDR3 consists of 16 residues. In germline, CDR1 is MDHEN, CDR2 SYDVKM. V dropped 6 bases and J dropped 4 bases, with 21 bases sitting between them. CDR3 coding DNA: TGTGCCAGCAGCTCTGCGGGTCAGGCGATAATCTATGGCTACACCTTC. As protein: CASSSAGQAIIYGYTF.

The V gene is TRBV7-9, the J gene TRBJ1-1; 8 bases are shared with TRBD1. CDR1 and CDR2 (germline): SEHNR, FQNEAQ (reference sequence). V lost 5 bases, J lost 0 bases, and 5 bases stayed unmatched. The CDR3 consists of 15 residues. The CDR3 bases are TGTGCCAGCAGCACGGGACAGGCTATGAACACTGAAGCTTTCTTT. Protein sequence: CASSTGQAMNTEAFF.

This sequence joins TRBV5-1 and TRBJ1-4; D is perhaps TRBD1 (5 bases). This CDR3 has 15 residues. The germline gives CDR1 SGHRS, CDR2 YFSETQ. Trimming took off 6 bases at V and 8 bases at J, with 20 bases between the two ends. Here the CDR3 DNA reads TGCGCCAGCACCGTGAGCGGGGGTGTAGAGGAAAAACTGTTTTTT. This sequence encodes CASTVSGGVEEKLFF.

The chain joins TRBV6-5 to TRBJ2-4; TRBD1 agrees at 9 bases. Trimming took 6 bases from V and 8 from J; bases not matched to a gene: 5. Germline CDR1 reads MNHEY; CDR2 reads SVGAGI. This CDR3 has 13 amino acids. CDR3 loop: CASRVQGADIQYF. The DNA for the CDR3 is TGTGCCAGCAGGGTACAGGGGGCTGACATTCAGTACTTC.

The chain joins TRBV2 to TRBJ2-4; D is perhaps TRBD1 (6 bases). The CDR3 is 15 amino acids. Germline-derived CDR1 and CDR2 are SNHLY and FYNNEI. The V and J ends lost 6 bases and 0 bases respectively, with 12 bases between them. The CDR3 is CASSRDTLAKNIQYF. As DNA, the CDR3 is TGTGCCAGCAGCCGGGACACCCTAGCCAAAAACATTCAGTACTTC.

The genes are TRBV30 and TRBJ1-2; TRBD1 might be the D (6 bases). CDR3 length equals 15 residues. Germline CDR1 reads GTSNPN; CDR2 reads SVGIG (reference sequence). V was pared by 1 base and J by 4 bases, with 16 bases between. The CDR3 DNA is TGTGCCTGGAGTGCAGGGGCCCCTCCGGTCTATGGCTACACCTTC. Translation gives CAWSAGAPPVYGYTF.

V usage is TRBV6-5 and J usage is TRBJ1-2, with a weak D call TRBD1 (6 bases). V was cut by 8 bases and J by 4 bases, with 14 bases left in between. The CDR3 runs 13 residues. CDR1 is MNHEY, CDR2 SVGAGI, per germline. The CDR3 is CASGTGTLYGYTF. CDR3 bases: TGTGCCAGCGGCACAGGGACCCTCTATGGCTACACCTTC.

The V call is TRBV2, the J call TRBJ1-6, with TRBD1 as a possible D gene (5 bases). The CDR3 extends over 12 amino acids. Trimming removed 9 bases at V and 10 bases at J, with 13 bases between. Germline V gene data show CDR1 as SNHLY and CDR2 as FYNNEI. The CDR3 sequence: CARSGNESPLHF. CDR3 DNA sequence: TGTGCCAGATCAGGGAATGAATCACCCCTCCACTTT.

The rearrangement joins TRBV7-7 to TRBJ2-2; D gene uncertain. Per germline, CDR1 SSHAT and CDR2 FNYEAQ (reference sequence). There are 16 residues in the CDR3. V was trimmed by 6 bases and J by 0 bases, leaving 14 bases between them. The CDR3 sequence is CASSRSRSSNTGELFF. DNA for the CDR3: TGTGCCAGCAGTCGCTCACGGTCATCGAACACCGGGGAGCTGTTTTTT.

This clone was detected only once. The chain joins TRBV5-1 to TRBJ2-3; 13 bases match TRBD2. The CDR3 spans 15 residues. CDR1 is SGHRS, CDR2 YFSETQ, per germline. V lost 4 bases and J lost 8; bases outside the gene matches: 7. The chain's CDR3 is CASSRTSGGVITQYF. CDR3 in DNA: TGCGCCAGCAGCAGAACTAGCGGGGGGGTGATTACGCAGTATTTT.

This clone occurred once. The V call is TRBV5-5, the J call TRBJ2-7; 7 nucleotides line up with TRBD2. V shed 3 bases, J shed 5 bases, and the junction held 11 bases outside the gene matches. Germline CDR1 and CDR2: SGHKS and YYEKEE (reference sequence). The CDR3 contains 15 residues. CDR3 in amino acids: CASSSKLLATHEQYF. DNA of the CDR3: TGTGCCAGCAGCTCCAAGTTACTAGCGACCCACGAGCAGTACTTC.

The chain is built from TRBV30 and TRBJ1-4, with 11 bases aligning to TRBD1. This CDR3 is 12 amino acids long. The germline gives CDR1 GTSNPN, CDR2 SVGIG (reference sequence). With 5 bases clipped from V and 8 bases from J, the junction kept 1 base outside the gene matches. Written as DNA, the CDR3 is TGTGCCTGGGGGGACAGGGGGGAAAAACTGTTTTTT. It specifies CAWGDRGEKLFF.

The V gene is TRBV5-6, the J gene TRBJ2-3; 15 nucleotides agree with TRBD2. After removal of 4 bases from V and 5 bases from J, the junction contained 8 bases not matched to a gene. Germline V lookup: CDR1 SGHDT, CDR2 YYEEEE. This CDR3 is 17 amino acids long. In DNA, the CDR3 is TGTGCCAGCAGCAAAAGGACTAGCGGGGGGGTCGGAGATACGCAGTATTTT. Encoded protein: CASSKRTSGGVGDTQYF.

The chain links TRBV29-1 to TRBJ1-4; TRBD1 aligns across 7 bases. The germline V gene encodes CDR1 SQVTM and CDR2 ANQGSEA. J lost 7 bases, V lost 7 bases, and 9 bases had no gene match. This CDR3 is built from 13 residues. As DNA, the CDR3 is TGCAGCGCCAGTTTGGCAGGGGGTGAAAAACTGTTTTTT. Translated, it gives CSASLAGGEKLFF. Full variable domain (missing parts from reference TRBV29-1 and TRBJ1-4): SAVISQKPSRDICQRGTSLTIQCQVDSQVTMMFWYRQQPGQSLTLIATANQGSEATYESGFVIDKFPISRPNLTFSTLTVSNMSPEDSSIYLCSASLAGGEKLFFGSGTQLSVL.

The genes are TRBV9 and TRBJ2-1; TRBD2 aligns across 9 bases. V shed 4 bases and J 9 bases; nucleotides not matched to a gene: 14. This CDR3 is built from 16 residues. Germline CDR1 SGDLS, CDR2 YYNGEE. In nucleotides, the CDR3 is TGTGCCAGCAGCCCCGACGGCGGGGGGGCCTCTCGTGAGCAGTTCTTC. Its protein product is CASSPDGGGASREQFF.

This clone was seen a few times. V and J are TRBV7-6 and TRBJ2-3, with TRBD2 identical over 14 bases. The CDR3 spans 17 residues. V shed 4 bases, J shed 4 bases, and the junction held 7 bases outside the gene matches. Germline V gives CDR1 SGHVS, CDR2 FNYEAQ. The CDR3: CASSSGLAGGRADTQYF. CDR3 sequence (DNA): TGTGCCAGCAGCTCCGGACTAGCGGGGGGCAGGGCAGATACGCAGTATTTT.

This sequence joins TRBV4-1 and TRBJ2-4; D is possibly TRBD1 (6 bases). This CDR3 contains 16 residues. Trimming left V 4 bases short and J 1 base short, with 14 bases between. Germline CDR1 is MGHRA and CDR2 is YSYEKL. Here the CDR3 DNA reads TGCGCCAGCAGCCTCGGACAGCAAAGGGCCAAAAACATTCAGTACTTC. This sequence encodes CASSLGQQRAKNIQYF.

V is TRBV18 and J is TRBJ1-1, with D possibly TRBD1 on 5 matching bases. The V and J ends lost 6 bases and 5 bases respectively, with 16 bases between them. This CDR3 has 14 residues. Germline V gene data show CDR1 as KGHSH and CDR2 as LQKENI. CDR3 sequence: CASSRQPGETEAFF. As DNA, the CDR3 is TGTGCCAGCTCCCGACAGCCGGGTGAGACTGAAGCTTTCTTT.

This clone was seen a single time. The chain links TRBV11-3 to TRBJ2-2, with 15 bases matching TRBD2. The CDR3 loop spans 16 amino acids. The V and J ends lost 5 bases and 6 bases, in that order; junction bases with no gene match: 4. Germline V gives CDR1 SGHNT, CDR2 YENEEA. CDR3 coding DNA: TGTGCCAGCAGCCGGACTAGCGGGGGGGGATCCGGGGAGCTGTTTTTT. Translating gives CASSRTSGGGSGELFF.

The chain carries TRBV2 and TRBJ2-2, with 7 bases that match TRBD1. The CDR3 length is 15 residues. The V gene's germline CDR1 is SNHLY and CDR2 FYNNEI. J was trimmed by 4 bases and V by 0 bases; bases with no gene match: 2. CDR3 amino acids: CASSEAGQFTGELFF. The CDR3 DNA sequence: TGTGCCAGCAGTGAAGCGGGACAGTTCACCGGGGAGCTGTTTTTT.

The J gene is TRBJ1-4, the V gene TRBV3-1 (or the pseudogene TRBV3-2); 8 bases match TRBD1. The CDR3 totals 16 residues. Germline V gives CDR1 LGHDT, CDR2 YNNKEL (reference sequence). The ends lost 2 bases at V and 5 bases at J; junction bases unmatched: 7. The CDR3 DNA reads as TGTGCCAGCAGCCAACAACCAAACAGGGGGAATGAAAAACTGTTTTTT. Translating gives CASSQQPNRGNEKLFF.

The chain joins TRBV5-6 to TRBJ1-1; tentative D call: TRBD1 (5 bases). The CDR3 consists of 15 residues. In germline, CDR1 is SGHDT, CDR2 YYEEEE. Trimming removed 4 bases from V and 5 bases from J, with 18 bases in between. CDR3 coding DNA: TGTGCCAGCAGCCAGGCAGGGTCCGTGAGTACTGAAGCTTTCTTT. It translates to CASSQAGSVSTEAFF.

The rearrangement joins TRBV11-2 to TRBJ2-2, with D possibly matching TRBD1 (5 bases). Germline V gives CDR1 SGHAT, CDR2 FQNNGV. Trimming left V 1 base short and J 2 bases short, with 11 bases between. The length of the CDR3 is 16 residues. The CDR3 DNA reads TGTGCCAGCAGCTTAGGCGGCAGGGTCAACACCGGGGAGCTGTTTTTT. This translates into CASSLGGRVNTGELFF.

There are a few counts of this clone. This chain links TRBV3-1 (or the pseudogene TRBV3-2) with TRBJ2-7; no reliable D call. V lost 1 base and J 1 base, leaving 8 bases between the germline ends. Germline assignment: CDR1 LGHDT and CDR2 YNNKEL (reference sequence). The CDR3 contains 14 residues. CDR3 nucleotide sequence: TGTGCCAGCAGCCAAGGTCCGGGTTCCTACGAGCAGTACTTC. As protein: CASSQGPGSYEQYF.